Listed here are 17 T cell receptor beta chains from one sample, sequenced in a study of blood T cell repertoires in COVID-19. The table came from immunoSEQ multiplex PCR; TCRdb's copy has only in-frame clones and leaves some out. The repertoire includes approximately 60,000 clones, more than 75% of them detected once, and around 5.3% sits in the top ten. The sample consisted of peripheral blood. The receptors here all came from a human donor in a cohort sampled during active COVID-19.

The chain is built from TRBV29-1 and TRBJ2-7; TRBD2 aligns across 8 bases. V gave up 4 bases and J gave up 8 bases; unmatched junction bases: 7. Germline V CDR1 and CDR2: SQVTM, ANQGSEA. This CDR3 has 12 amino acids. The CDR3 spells CSVVSGSSQQYF. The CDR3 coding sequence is TGCAGCGTTGTGAGCGGGAGTTCCCAGCAGTACTTC.

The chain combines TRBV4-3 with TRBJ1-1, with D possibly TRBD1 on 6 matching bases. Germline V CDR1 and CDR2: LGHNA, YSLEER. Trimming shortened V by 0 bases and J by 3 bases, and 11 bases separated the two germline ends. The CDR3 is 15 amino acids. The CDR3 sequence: CASSQEGRGYTEAFF. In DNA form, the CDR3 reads TGCGCCAGCAGCCAAGAGGGCAGGGGTTACACTGAAGCTTTCTTT.

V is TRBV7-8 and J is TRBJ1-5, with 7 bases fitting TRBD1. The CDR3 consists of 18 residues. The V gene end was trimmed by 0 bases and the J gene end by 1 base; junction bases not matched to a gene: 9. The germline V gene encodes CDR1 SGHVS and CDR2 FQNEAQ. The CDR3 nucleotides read TGTGCCAGCAGCTTAGCCTCAACCGGGACAGCCAGCAATCAGCCCCAGCATTTT. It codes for CASSLASTGTASNQPQHF.

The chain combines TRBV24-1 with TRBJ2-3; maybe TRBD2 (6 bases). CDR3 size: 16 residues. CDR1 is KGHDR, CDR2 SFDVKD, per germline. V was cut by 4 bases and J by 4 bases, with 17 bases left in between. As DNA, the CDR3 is TGTGCCACCAGTGACCCCTGGAGGGGAGGCGCAGATACGCAGTATTTT. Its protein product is CATSDPWRGGADTQYF.

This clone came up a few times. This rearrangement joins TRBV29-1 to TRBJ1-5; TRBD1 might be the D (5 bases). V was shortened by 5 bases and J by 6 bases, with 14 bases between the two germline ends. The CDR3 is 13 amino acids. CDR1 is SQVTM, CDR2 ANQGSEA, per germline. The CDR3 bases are TGCAGCGTTCAGTCCGGGGGAGGTCAGCCCCAGCATTTT. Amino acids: CSVQSGGGQPQHF.

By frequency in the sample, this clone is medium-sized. The CDR3 DNA sequence: TGTGCCAGCAGTTACCCGGATGAGCAGTTCTTC. This gives the protein CASSYPDEQFF. The genes are TRBV6-2 or TRBV6-3 and TRBJ2-1; D not certain. The length of the CDR3 is 11 residues. Trimming took off 2 bases at V and 8 bases at J, with 4 bases between the two ends. CDR1 and CDR2 (germline): MNHEY, SVGEGT.

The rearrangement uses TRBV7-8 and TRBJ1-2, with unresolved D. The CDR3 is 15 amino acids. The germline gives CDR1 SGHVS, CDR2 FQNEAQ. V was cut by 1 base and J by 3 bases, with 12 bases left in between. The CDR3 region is CASSLEEWLDYGYTF. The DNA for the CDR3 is TGTGCCAGCAGCTTAGAGGAGTGGTTGGACTATGGCTACACCTTC.

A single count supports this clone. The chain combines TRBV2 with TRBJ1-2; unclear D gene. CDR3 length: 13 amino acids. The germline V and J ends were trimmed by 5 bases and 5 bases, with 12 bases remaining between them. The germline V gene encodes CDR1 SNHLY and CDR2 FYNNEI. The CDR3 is CASSKEVRYGYTF. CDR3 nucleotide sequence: TGTGCCAGCAGTAAAGAAGTACGGTATGGCTACACCTTC. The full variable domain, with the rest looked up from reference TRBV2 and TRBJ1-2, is EPEVTQTPSHQVTQMGQEVILRCVPISNHLYFYWYRQILGQKVEFLVSFYNNEISEKSEIFDDQFSVERPDGSNFTLKIRSTKLEDSAMYFCASSKEVRYGYTFGSGTRLTVV.

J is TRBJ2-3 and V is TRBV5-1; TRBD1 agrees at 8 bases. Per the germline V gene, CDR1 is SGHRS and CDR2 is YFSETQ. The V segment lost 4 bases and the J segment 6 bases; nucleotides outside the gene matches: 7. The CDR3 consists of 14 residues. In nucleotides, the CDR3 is TGCGCCAGCAGCAAGGGACAGGCCTGGGATACGCAGTATTTT. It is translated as CASSKGQAWDTQYF.

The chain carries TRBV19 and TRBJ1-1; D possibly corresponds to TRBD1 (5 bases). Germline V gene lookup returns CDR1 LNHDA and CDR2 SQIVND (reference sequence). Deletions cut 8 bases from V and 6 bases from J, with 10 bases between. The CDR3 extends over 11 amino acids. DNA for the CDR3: TGTGCCAGTCGGACGGGGGCTGAAGCTTTCTTT. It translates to CASRTGAEAFF. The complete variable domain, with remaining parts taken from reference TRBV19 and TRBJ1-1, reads DGGITQSPKYLFRKEGQNVTLSCEQNLNHDAMYWYRQDPGQGLRLIYYSQIVNDFQKGDIAEGYSVSREKKESFPLTVTSAQKNPTAFYLCASRTGAEAFFGQGTRLTVV.

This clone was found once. The CDR3 loop reads CASSQQGASTGELFF. CDR3 coding DNA: TGTGCCAGCAGCCAACAGGGGGCGAGCACCGGGGAGCTGTTTTTT. The chain carries TRBV9 and TRBJ2-2, with 9 positions matching TRBD1. Germline CDR1 is SGDLS and CDR2 is YYNGEE. The J segment lost 4 bases and the V segment lost 4 bases, leaving 5 bases of the junction unmatched. The CDR3 length is 15 residues. The full variable domain, with the rest looked up from reference TRBV9 and TRBJ2-2, is DSGVTQTPKHLITATGQRVTLRCSPRSGDLSVYWYQQSLDQGLQFLIQYYNGEERAKGNILERFSAQQFPDLHSELNLSSLELGDSALYFCASSQQGASTGELFFGEGSRLTVL.

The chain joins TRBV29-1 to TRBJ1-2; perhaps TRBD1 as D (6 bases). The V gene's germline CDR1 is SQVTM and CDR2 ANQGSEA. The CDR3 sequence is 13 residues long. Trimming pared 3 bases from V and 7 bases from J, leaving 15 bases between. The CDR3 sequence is CSVDHVGAGGYTF. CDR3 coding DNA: TGCAGCGTTGACCACGTGGGGGCGGGTGGCTACACCTTC.

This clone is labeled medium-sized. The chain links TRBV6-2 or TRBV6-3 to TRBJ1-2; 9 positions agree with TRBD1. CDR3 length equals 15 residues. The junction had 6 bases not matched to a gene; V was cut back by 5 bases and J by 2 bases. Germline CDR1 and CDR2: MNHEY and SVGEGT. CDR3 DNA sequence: TGTGCCAGCAGTCCCACTGGGACAGGGAACTATGGCTACACCTTC. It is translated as CASSPTGTGNYGYTF.

The CDR3 nucleotides read TGTGCCAGCAGCAAAGGAGGTAACAGGGGGTCCTACAATGAGCAGTTCTTC. Amino acids: CASSKGGNRGSYNEQFF. V is TRBV21-1 and J is TRBJ2-1; the D call TRBD1 from the table was never checked on the DNA. TRBV21-1 is designated a pseudogene. CDR3 size: 17 residues.

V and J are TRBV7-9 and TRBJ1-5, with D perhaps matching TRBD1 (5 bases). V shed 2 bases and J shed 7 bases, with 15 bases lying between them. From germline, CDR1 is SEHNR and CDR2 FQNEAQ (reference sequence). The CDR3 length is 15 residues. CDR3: CASSLTGPGEQPQHF. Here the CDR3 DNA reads TGTGCCAGCAGCTTAACTGGCCCGGGGGAACAGCCCCAGCATTTT.

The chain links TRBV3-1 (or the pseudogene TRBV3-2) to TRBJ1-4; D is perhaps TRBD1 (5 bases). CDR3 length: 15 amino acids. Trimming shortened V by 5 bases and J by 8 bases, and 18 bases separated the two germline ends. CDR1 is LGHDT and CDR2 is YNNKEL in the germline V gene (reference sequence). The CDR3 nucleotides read TGTGCCAGCAGCATGGGACGGGGGTTGGAAGAAAAACTGTTTTTT. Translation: CASSMGRGLEEKLFF.

The CDR3 region is CASSRKGGRGLIAEAFF. In nucleotides, the CDR3 is TGCGCCAGCAGCCGAAAAGGGGGGAGGGGACTTATTGCTGAAGCTTTCTTT. The rearrangement uses TRBV23-1 and TRBJ1-1; perhaps TRBD1 as D (6 bases). TRBV23-1 is an ORF, and what it does is uncertain. The CDR3 contains 17 residues. Trimming stripped 6 bases from V and 6 bases from J, with 26 bases between.